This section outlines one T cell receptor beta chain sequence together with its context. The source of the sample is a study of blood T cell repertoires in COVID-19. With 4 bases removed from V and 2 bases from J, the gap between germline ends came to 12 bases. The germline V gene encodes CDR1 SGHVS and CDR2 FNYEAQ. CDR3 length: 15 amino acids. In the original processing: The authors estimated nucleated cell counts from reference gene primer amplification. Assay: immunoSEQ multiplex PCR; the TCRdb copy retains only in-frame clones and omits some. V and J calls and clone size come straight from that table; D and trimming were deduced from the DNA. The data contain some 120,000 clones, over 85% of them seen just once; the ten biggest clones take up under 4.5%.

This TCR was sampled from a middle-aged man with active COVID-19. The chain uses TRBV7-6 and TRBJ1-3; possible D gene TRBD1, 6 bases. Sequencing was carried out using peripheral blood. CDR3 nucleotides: TGTGCCAGCAGCTCAGGGGTACGGCCTGGAAACACCATATATTTT. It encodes CASSSGVRPGNTIYF.